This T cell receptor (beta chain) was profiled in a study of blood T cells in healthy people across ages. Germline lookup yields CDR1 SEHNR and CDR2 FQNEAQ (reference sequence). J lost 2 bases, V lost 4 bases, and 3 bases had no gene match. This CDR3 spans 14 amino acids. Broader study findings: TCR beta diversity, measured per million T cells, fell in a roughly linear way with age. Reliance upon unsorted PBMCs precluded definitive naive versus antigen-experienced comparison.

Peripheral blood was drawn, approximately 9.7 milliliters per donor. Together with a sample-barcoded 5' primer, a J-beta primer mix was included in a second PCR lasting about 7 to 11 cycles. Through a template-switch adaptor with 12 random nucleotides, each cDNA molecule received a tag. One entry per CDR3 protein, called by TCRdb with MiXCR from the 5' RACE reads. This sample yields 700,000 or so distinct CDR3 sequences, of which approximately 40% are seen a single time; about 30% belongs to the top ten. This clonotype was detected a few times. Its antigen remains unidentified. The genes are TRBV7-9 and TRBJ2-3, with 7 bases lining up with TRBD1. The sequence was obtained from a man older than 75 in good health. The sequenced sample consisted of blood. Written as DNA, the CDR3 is TGTGCCAGCAGCTCGGGACAGCTCACAGATACGCAGTATTTT. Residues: CASSSGQLTDTQYF. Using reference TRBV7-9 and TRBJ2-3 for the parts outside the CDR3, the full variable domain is DTGVSQNPRHKITKRGQNVTFRCDPISEHNRLYWYRQTLGQGPEFLTYFQNEAQLEKSRLLSDRFSAERPKGSFSTLEIQRTEQGDSAMYLCASSSGQLTDTQYFGPGTRLTVL.